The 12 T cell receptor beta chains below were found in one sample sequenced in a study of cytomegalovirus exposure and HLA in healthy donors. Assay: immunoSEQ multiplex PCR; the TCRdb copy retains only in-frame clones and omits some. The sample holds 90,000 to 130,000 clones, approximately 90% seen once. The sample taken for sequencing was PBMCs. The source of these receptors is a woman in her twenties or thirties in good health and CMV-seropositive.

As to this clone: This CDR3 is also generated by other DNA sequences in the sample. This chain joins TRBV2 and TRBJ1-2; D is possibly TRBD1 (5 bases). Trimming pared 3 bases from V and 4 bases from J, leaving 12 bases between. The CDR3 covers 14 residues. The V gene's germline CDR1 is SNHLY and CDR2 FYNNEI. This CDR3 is CASSDRVTGYGYTF. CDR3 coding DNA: TGTGCCAGCAGTGACAGGGTCACCGGCTATGGCTACACCTTC.

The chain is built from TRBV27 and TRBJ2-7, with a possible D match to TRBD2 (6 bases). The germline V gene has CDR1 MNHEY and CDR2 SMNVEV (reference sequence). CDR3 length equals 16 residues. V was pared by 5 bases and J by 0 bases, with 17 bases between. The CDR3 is CASSPRASAISYEQYF. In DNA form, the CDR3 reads TGTGCCAGCAGTCCACGGGCTAGCGCAATCTCCTACGAGCAGTACTTC.

The CDR3, as DNA: TGCGCCAGCAGCCCCTTTATAGCGGGAGGGACTGGGGCCAACGTCCTGACTTTC. This encodes CASSPFIAGGTGANVLTF. V usage is TRBV4-3 and J usage is TRBJ2-6, with 11 positions matching TRBD2. Trimming cost V 4 bases and J 2 bases; bases outside gene matches: 7. There are 18 residues in the CDR3. The germline gives CDR1 LGHNA, CDR2 YSLEER.

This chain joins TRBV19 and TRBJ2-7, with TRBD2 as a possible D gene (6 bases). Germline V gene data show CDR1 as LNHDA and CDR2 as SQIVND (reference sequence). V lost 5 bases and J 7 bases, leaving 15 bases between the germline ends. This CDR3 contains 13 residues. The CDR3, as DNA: TGTGCCAGTAGTGCCTGGGACTCCGGGGAGCAGTACTTC. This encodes CASSAWDSGEQYF.

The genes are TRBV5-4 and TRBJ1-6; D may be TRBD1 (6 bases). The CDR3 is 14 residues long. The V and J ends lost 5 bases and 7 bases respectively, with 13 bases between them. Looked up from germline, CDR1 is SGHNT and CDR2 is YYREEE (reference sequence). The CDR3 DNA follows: TGTGCCAGCAGACTACAGGGAGTCAATTCACCCCTCCACTTT. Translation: CASRLQGVNSPLHF.

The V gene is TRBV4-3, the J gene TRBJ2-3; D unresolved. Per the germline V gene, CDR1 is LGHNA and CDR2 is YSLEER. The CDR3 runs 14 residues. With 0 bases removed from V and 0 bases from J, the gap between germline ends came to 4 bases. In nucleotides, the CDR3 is TGCGCCAGCAGCCAAGATCTGAGCACAGATACGCAGTATTTT. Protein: CASSQDLSTDTQYF.

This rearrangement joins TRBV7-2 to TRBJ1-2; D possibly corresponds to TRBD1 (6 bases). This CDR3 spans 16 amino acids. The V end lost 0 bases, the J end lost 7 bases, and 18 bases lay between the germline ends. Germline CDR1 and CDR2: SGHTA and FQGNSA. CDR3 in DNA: TGTGCCAGCAGCTTAGCTTGGGCGGGGGGCGTAAGTGGCTACACCTTC. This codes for CASSLAWAGGVSGYTF.

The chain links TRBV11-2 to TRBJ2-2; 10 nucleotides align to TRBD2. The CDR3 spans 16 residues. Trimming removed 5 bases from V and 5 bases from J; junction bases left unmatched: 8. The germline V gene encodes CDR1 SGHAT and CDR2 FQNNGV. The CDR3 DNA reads TGTGCCAGCAGCCTAAGACTAGCGGGTGAAACCGGGGAGCTGTTTTTT. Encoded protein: CASSLRLAGETGELFF.

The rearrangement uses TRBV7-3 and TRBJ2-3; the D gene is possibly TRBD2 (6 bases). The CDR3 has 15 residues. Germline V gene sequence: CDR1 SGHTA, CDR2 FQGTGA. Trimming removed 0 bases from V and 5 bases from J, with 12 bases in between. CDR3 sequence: CASSLTGRREDTQYF. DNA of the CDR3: TGTGCCAGCAGCTTAACTGGCAGGCGGGAAGATACGCAGTATTTT.

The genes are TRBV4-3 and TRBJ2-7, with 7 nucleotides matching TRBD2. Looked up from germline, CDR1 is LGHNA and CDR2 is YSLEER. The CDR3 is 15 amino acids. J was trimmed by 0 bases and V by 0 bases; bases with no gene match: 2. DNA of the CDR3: TGCGCCAGCAGCCAAGATGGGGGGGGCTCCTACGAGCAGTACTTC. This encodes CASSQDGGGSYEQYF.

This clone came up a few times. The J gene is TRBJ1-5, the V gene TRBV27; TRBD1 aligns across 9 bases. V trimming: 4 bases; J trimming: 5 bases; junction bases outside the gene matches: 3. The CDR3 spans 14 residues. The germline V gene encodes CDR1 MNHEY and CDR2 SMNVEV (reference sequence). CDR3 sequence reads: CASSSTGGDQPQHF. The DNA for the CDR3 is TGTGCCAGCAGTTCAACAGGGGGCGATCAGCCCCAGCATTTT.

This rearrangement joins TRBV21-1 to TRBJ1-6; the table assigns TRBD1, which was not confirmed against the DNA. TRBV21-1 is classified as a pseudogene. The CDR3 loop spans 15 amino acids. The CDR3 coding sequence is TGTGCCAGCAGCGTCCGGGACAGCGAAAATTCACCCCTCCACTTT. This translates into CASSVRDSENSPLHF.